This is a list of T cell receptor beta chains from one sample in a study of blood T cells in healthy people across ages. TCRdb re-derived calls from the 5' RACE reads in MiXCR, one entry per CDR3 protein. There are 1 million or so distinct CDR3 sequences in the sample; approximately 25% occur only once, and around 0.75% lies in the top ten. In addition, the sample was reused for a study of T cells of mothers and their children.

Sequenced input: blood. The receptors were sampled from a girl aged 2-15 years in good health. CDR3s include the opening cysteine and the closing phenylalanine or tryptophan. A D gene is named only where the DNA matches it firmly. Clone sizes are given selectively: once, few, many, or a class where the clone is expanded.

d_call clone_size j_call v_call cdr3_aa cdr3_nt
. . TRBJ1-2 TRBV6-4 CASSDGSANYGYTF TGTGCCAGCAGTGACGGTTCAGCTAACTATGGCTACACCTTC
TRBD2 . TRBJ2-5 TRBV20-1 CSARTEGTSTRGTQYF TGCAGTGCCCGGACTGAAGGGACTAGCACCCGTGGGACCCAGTACTTC
TRBD1 . TRBJ1-2 TRBV2 CASSSRDSQPGGYGYTF TGTGCCAGCAGTAGTCGGGACAGCCAGCCGGGGGGCTATGGCTACACCTTC
. . TRBJ2-7 TRBV19 CASAPDLSYEQYF TGTGCCAGTGCCCCTGACCTCTCCTACGAGCAGTACTTC
. few TRBJ1-2 TRBV6-1 CASSGGGGEGYGYTF TGTGCCAGCAGTGGCGGGGGAGGAGAAGGTTATGGCTACACCTTC
TRBD1 . TRBJ2-7 TRBV7-9 CASSLAGTGIEQYF TGTGCCAGCAGCTTAGCAGGGACAGGGATCGAGCAGTACTTC
TRBD2 few TRBJ2-1 TRBV20-1 CSAPSGGLRDNEQFF TGCAGTGCCCCCTCTGGGGGACTACGAGACAATGAGCAGTTCTTC
. . TRBJ2-3 TRBV20-1 CSAHFEDTQYF TGCAGTGCCCACTTTGAAGATACGCAGTATTTT
. few TRBJ2-6 TRBV7-8 CASSSFISGANVLTF TGTGCCAGCAGCTCATTTATCTCTGGGGCCAACGTCCTGACTTTC
TRBD1 . TRBJ1-5 TRBV20-1 CSAGQGTINQPQHF TGCAGTGCCGGACAGGGAACAATTAATCAGCCCCAGCATTTT